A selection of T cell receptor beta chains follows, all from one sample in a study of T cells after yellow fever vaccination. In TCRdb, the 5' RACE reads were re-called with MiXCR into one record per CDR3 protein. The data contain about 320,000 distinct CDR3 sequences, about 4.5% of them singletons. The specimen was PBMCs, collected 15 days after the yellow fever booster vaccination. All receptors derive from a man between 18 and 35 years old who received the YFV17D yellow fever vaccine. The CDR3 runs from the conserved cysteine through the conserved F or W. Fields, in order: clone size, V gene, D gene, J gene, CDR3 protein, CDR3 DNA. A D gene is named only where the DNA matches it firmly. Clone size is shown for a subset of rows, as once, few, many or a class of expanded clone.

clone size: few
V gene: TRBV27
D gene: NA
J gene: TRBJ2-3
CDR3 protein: CASSPLYTDTQYF
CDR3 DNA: TGTGCCAGCAGTCCCCTTTACACAGATACGCAGTATTTT

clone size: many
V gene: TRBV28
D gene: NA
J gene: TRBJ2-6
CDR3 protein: CASSLSIFEVLGANVLTF
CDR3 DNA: TGTGCCAGCAGTTTATCCATCTTCGAGGTCCTCGGGGCCAACGTCCTGACTTTC

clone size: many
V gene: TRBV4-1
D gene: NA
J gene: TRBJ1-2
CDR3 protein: CASSQDAGLRGGYTF
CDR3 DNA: TGCGCCAGCAGCCAAGATGCGGGGTTACGGGGTGGCTACACCTTC

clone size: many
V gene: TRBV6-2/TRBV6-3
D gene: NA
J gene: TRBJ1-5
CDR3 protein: CASSGFLGNQPQHF
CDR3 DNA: TGTGCCAGCAGTGGGTTTTTGGGCAATCAGCCCCAGCATTTT

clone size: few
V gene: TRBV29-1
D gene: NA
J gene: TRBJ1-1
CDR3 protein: CSVDDTNTEAFF
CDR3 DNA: TGCAGCGTTGACGACACGAACACTGAAGCTTTCTTT

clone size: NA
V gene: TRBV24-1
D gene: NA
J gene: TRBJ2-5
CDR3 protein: CATSDSSRDGRETQYF
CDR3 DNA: TGTGCCACCAGTGACAGTTCCCGGGACGGCCGAGAGACCCAGTACTTC

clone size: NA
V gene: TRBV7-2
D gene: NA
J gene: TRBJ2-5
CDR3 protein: CASSPFGQGQETQYF
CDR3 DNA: TGTGCCAGCAGCCCTTTCGGACAAGGCCAAGAGACCCAGTACTTC

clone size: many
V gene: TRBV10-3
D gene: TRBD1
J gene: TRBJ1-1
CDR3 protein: CAIRIEDRETEAFF
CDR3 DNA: TGTGCCATCAGAATCGAGGACAGGGAGACTGAAGCTTTCTTT

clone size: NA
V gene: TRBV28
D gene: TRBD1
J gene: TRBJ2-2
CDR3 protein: CASTGQGESGELFF
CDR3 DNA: TGTGCCAGCACTGGACAGGGGGAGTCCGGGGAGCTGTTTTTT

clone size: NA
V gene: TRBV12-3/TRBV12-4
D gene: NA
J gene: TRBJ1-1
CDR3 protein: CASSRDIQEAFF
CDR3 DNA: TGTGCCAGCAGTCGGGACATCCAGGAAGCTTTCTTT

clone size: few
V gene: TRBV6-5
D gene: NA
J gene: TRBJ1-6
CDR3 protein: CASRARSGYNSPLHF
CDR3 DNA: TGTGCCAGCAGGGCAAGGAGTGGCTATAATTCACCCCTCCACTTT

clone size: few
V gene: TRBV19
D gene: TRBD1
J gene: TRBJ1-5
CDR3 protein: CASSIGQGEGQPQHF
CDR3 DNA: TGTGCCAGTAGTATTGGGCAGGGGGAAGGCCAGCCCCAGCATTTT

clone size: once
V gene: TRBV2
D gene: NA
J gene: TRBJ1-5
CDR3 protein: CASSEDLSDQPQLF
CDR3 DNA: TGTGCCAGCAGTGAAGATTTGAGCGATCAGCCCCAGCTTTTT

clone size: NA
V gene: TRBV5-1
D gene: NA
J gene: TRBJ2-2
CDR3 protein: CASKEGPSNTGELFF
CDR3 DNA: TGCGCCAGCAAGGAGGGGCCTTCGAACACCGGGGAGCTGTTTTTT

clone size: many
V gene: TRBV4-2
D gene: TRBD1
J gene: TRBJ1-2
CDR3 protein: CASSQDPGQGGYGYTF
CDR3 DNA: TGTGCCAGCAGCCAAGACCCGGGACAGGGAGGCTATGGCTACACCTTC